This TCR beta chain was recovered during a study of T-cell memory formation after mild COVID-19. Study-wide results and limits: Prior to infection, memory already included some responding clones, suggesting cross-reactive memory joined.

The V and J ends lost 4 bases and 3 bases, in that order; junction bases with no gene match: 9. CDR1 and CDR2 (germline): SGDLS, YYNGEE. The CDR3 runs to 15 residues. A word on this clonotype: Its cognate antigen is unknown.

From 5'RACE with constant-segment primers came TCR alpha and TCR beta cDNA libraries that carried sample barcodes and UMIs. TCRdb ran MiXCR on the 5' RACE reads and lists one entry per CDR3 protein. Of over 45,000 distinct CDR3 sequences listed, around 30% are singletons. V gene TRBV9 combines with J gene TRBJ2-7; 8 nucleotides align to TRBD1. The sample comprised PBMCs or a T cell subset sorted from them (not recorded which). The receptor was derived from a man younger than 35 who had mild COVID-19 (a few samples of this study predate the infection). Cell type and time point are not known. The CDR3 sequence: CASSPRDRLGYEQYF. In nucleotides, the CDR3 is TGTGCCAGCAGCCCCCGGGACAGGCTAGGCTACGAGCAGTACTTC.